The T cell receptor beta chain under discussion was sequenced for a study of long-term antiretroviral therapy in people with HIV. Study-wide background: The 2015 immediate-ART recommendation was preceded by the earliest samples by about a decade.

The libraries were made with immunoSEQ v3.0 at survey level. Some clones are missing from TCRdb's copy, which holds only in-frame ones; the method was immunoSEQ multiplex PCR. The sample includes approximately 10,000 clones, 76% seen only once; the top ten take about 20%. No fewer than two post-ART and no fewer than one pre-ART PBMC samples existed for each donor. Here the sequenced sample was unsorted PBMCs, taken at the start of antiretroviral therapy, before treatment. The clonotype originates from a man aged 25 to 40 with HIV.

CDR3 bases: TGTGCCAGCAGTTTAGAGATGAACACTGAAGCTTTCTTT. Translating it yields CASSLEMNTEAFF. The V call is TRBV27, the J call TRBJ1-1; D not certain. Germline lookup yields CDR1 MNHEY and CDR2 SMNVEV (reference sequence). Trimming removed 2 bases from V and 0 bases from J, with 4 bases in between. The CDR3 is made up of 13 amino acids.